The next 25 T cell receptor beta chains were all read from a single sample in a study of blood T cell repertoires in COVID-19. Here immunoSEQ multiplex PCR was the method, and the copy in TCRdb shows in-frame clones only, minus some. The sample includes 150,000 or so clones, almost 85% of them seen just once. Sequencing was done on a sample of peripheral blood. Receptors were obtained from a human donor with acute or convalescent COVID-19. The donor label of this sample is uncertain.

This chain joins TRBV7-9 and TRBJ1-5; D may be TRBD1 (6 bases). Trimming took 11 bases from V and 1 from J, leaving 12 bases between them. Looked up from germline, CDR1 is SEHNR and CDR2 is FQNEAQ (reference sequence). This CDR3 contains 13 residues. The CDR3 coding sequence is TGTGCCGTGACAAGGGGGAGCAATCAGCCCCAGCATTTT. Translating gives CAVTRGSNQPQHF. Based on the CDR3 plus reference TRBV7-9 and TRBJ1-5, the full variable domain is DTGVSQNPRHKITKRGQNVTFRCDPISEHNRLYWYRQTLGQGPEFLTYFQNEAQLEKSRLLSDRFSAERPKGSFSTLEIQRTEQGDSAMYLCAVTRGSNQPQHFGDGTRLSIL.

V and J are TRBV3-1 (or the pseudogene TRBV3-2) and TRBJ1-1; TRBD1 agrees at 8 bases. The V and J ends lost 4 bases and 6 bases, in that order; junction bases with no gene match: 10. This CDR3 spans 15 amino acids. From germline, CDR1 is LGHDT and CDR2 YNNKEL (reference sequence). Written as DNA, the CDR3 is TGTGCCAGCAGCCGCCGGACAGGGACTGTGGCTGAAGCTTTCTTT. Amino acid sequence: CASSRRTGTVAEAFF.

This clone was found a few times. The V call is TRBV6-5, the J call TRBJ1-4; TRBD1 agrees at 8 bases. CDR1 MNHEY and CDR2 SVGAGI come from the germline V gene. Trimming at V came to 7 bases and at J to 8 bases, leaving 9 bases not matched to a gene. The CDR3 runs 14 residues. The CDR3 loop reads CASNPQGAWEKLFF. In DNA form, the CDR3 reads TGTGCCAGCAACCCCCAGGGGGCTTGGGAAAAACTGTTTTTT.

The chain is built from TRBV5-1 and TRBJ2-7; 9 bases are shared with TRBD1. This CDR3 contains 15 residues. Germline CDR1 SGHRS, CDR2 YFSETQ. Trimming at V came to 4 bases and at J to 4 bases, leaving 9 bases not matched to a gene. The CDR3 region has the DNA TGCGCCAGCAGCATAGCCGGGACAGGGAGATACGAGCAGTACTTC. Its translation: CASSIAGTGRYEQYF.

V is TRBV5-1 and J is TRBJ1-1; 11 nucleotides align to TRBD1. Trimming took 4 bases from V and 0 from J; bases not matched to a gene: 8. Germline V gene data show CDR1 as SGHRS and CDR2 as YFSETQ. CDR3 length equals 17 residues. For the CDR3, the DNA is TGCGCCAGCAGCCCGCTAGGGACAGGGGGAATGAACACTGAAGCTTTCTTT. As protein: CASSPLGTGGMNTEAFF.

The rearrangement joins TRBV7-9 to TRBJ2-5; TRBD2 might be the D (5 bases). The germline CDR1 and CDR2 sequences are SEHNR and FQNEAQ (reference sequence). V gave up 2 bases and J gave up 2 bases, with 21 bases separating them. CDR3 length equals 18 residues. The CDR3 sequence is CASSLQGPLWAGQETQYF. CDR3 bases: TGTGCCAGCAGCTTACAAGGCCCCCTGTGGGCGGGTCAAGAGACCCAGTACTTC.

This clone was observed many times. The chain recombines TRBV16 with TRBJ1-5, with D perhaps TRBD1 (5 bases). The CDR3 covers 14 residues. V was trimmed by 4 bases and J by 7 bases, leaving 14 bases between them. Germline V lookup: CDR1 KGHSY, CDR2 FQNENV. CDR3 region: CASSLRGERQPQHF. In nucleotides, the CDR3 is TGTGCCAGCAGCCTCCGGGGGGAACGACAGCCCCAGCATTTT.

The chain is built from TRBV2 and TRBJ2-1, with TRBD2 matching 11 bases. CDR1 is SNHLY, CDR2 FYNNEI, per germline. Unmatched junction bases numbered 11, after V lost 7 bases and J lost 6 bases. This CDR3 contains 16 residues. The CDR3, as DNA: TGTGCCAGCACCCCTACCGGGACTAGCGGATCCAATGAGCAGTTCTTC. It codes for CASTPTGTSGSNEQFF.

The rearrangement joins TRBV10-3 to TRBJ1-2; tentative D call: TRBD1 (6 bases). The CDR3 contains 12 residues. V lost 5 bases and J lost 8, with 12 bases in between. The V gene's germline CDR1 is ENHRY and CDR2 SYGVKD. The CDR3 sequence: CAISPGGEGYTF. The CDR3 coding sequence is TGTGCCATCAGTCCTGGGGGCGAAGGCTACACCTTC.

The chain employs TRBV29-1 and TRBJ1-1; 9 bases agree with TRBD1. The length of the CDR3 is 13 residues. After removal of 7 bases from V and 4 bases from J, the junction contained 7 bases not matched to a gene. The germline gives CDR1 SQVTM, CDR2 ANQGSEA. The CDR3 here is CSADGTGSTEAFF. Here the CDR3 DNA reads TGCAGCGCGGACGGGACAGGGAGCACTGAAGCTTTCTTT.

In its sample, this clone was seen a few times. V gene TRBV30 combines with J gene TRBJ2-7, with D tentatively TRBD2 (5 bases). This CDR3 is built from 12 residues. V lost 2 bases and J lost 4, with 9 bases in between. Germline V gene data show CDR1 as GTSNPN and CDR2 as SVGIG (reference sequence). The CDR3, as DNA: TGTGCCTGGAGTCGGACTGATTACGAGCAGTACTTC. Encoded protein: CAWSRTDYEQYF.

The CDR3, as DNA: TGTGCCAGCAGCTTATCACTAGCGGGGGGGCAAGAGACCCAGTACTTC. Amino acids: CASSLSLAGGQETQYF. J is TRBJ2-5 and V is TRBV7-2; 13 nucleotides agree with TRBD2. V was clipped by 2 bases and J by 2 bases; unmatched bases: 2. The CDR3 consists of 16 residues. From germline, CDR1 is SGHTA and CDR2 FQGNSA.

This clone was recorded only once. The J gene is TRBJ1-3, the V gene TRBV14; D is unclear. The CDR3 totals 16 residues. The germline CDR1 and CDR2 sequences are SGHDN and FVKESK. Trimming cost V 7 bases and J 4 bases, with 20 bases left between them. CDR3 nucleotides: TGTGCCAGCACCTCGACGAGGGAAATGGCCGGAAACACCATATATTTT. This sequence encodes CASTSTREMAGNTIYF.

This clone was detected only once. CDR3: CASRIAGGTQYEQYF. The CDR3 bases are TGTGCCAGCAGAATAGCGGGGGGGACTCAGTACGAGCAGTACTTC. The chain links TRBV6-5 to TRBJ2-7, with TRBD2 matching over 11 bases. J gave up 4 bases and V 6 bases, and 8 bases lay outside the gene matches. The CDR3 has 15 residues. Germline lookup yields CDR1 MNHEY and CDR2 SVGAGI.

This sequence joins TRBV5-1 and TRBJ1-1; D uncertain. This CDR3 has 13 amino acids. Germline values: CDR1 SGHRS, CDR2 YFSETQ. V lost 0 bases and J lost 5, with 8 bases in between. The CDR3 sequence: CASSLVGKTEAFF. The CDR3 coding sequence is TGCGCCAGCAGCTTGGTCGGTAAGACTGAAGCTTTCTTT.

This sequence joins TRBV23-1 and TRBJ1-5; D possibly corresponds to TRBD1 (6 bases). TRBV23-1 carries the ORF label, with uncertain function. The V gene lost 2 bases and the J gene lost 7 bases, with 15 bases spanning the gap. The length of the CDR3 is 15 residues. CDR3 region: CASSQREGQGQPQHF. CDR3 DNA sequence: TGCGCCAGCAGTCAAAGAGAAGGGCAGGGGCAGCCCCAGCATTTT.

The chain is built from TRBV3-1 (or the pseudogene TRBV3-2) and TRBJ1-6; D is possibly TRBD1 (6 bases). Looked up from germline, CDR1 is LGHDT and CDR2 is YNNKEL (reference sequence). This CDR3 contains 16 residues. Trimming removed 1 base from V and 4 bases from J, with 11 bases in between. In DNA form, the CDR3 reads TGTGCCAGCAGCCAAGTTCAGGGGTGGTATAATTCACCCCTCCACTTT. This translates into CASSQVQGWYNSPLHF.

This clone showed up just a few times. The rearrangement links TRBV21-1 to TRBJ1-5. TRBV21-1 is a recognized pseudogene. The CDR3 extends over 13 amino acids. CDR3 sequence: CASSKSRRGPQHF. CDR3 sequence (DNA): TGTGCCAGCAGCAAAAGCCGGCGAGGGCCCCAGCATTTT.

V and J are TRBV6-5 and TRBJ1-6; no clear D gene. The V end lost 2 bases, the J end lost 7 bases, and 6 bases lay between the germline ends. Germline assignment: CDR1 MNHEY and CDR2 SVGAGI. The CDR3 contains 13 residues. CDR3 bases: TGTGCCAGCAGTTACGACTGGAATTCACCCCTCCACTTT. This codes for CASSYDWNSPLHF.

The rearrangement uses TRBV5-5 and TRBJ1-1; D ambiguous. Germline V gives CDR1 SGHKS, CDR2 YYEKEE (reference sequence). This CDR3 contains 13 residues. V was shortened by 8 bases and J by 2 bases, with 13 bases between the two germline ends. In DNA form, the CDR3 reads TGTGCCAGGTCGATGGGCCGTAACACTGAAGCTTTCTTT. Translation gives CARSMGRNTEAFF.

The sample holds a few counts of this clone. The chain joins TRBV3-1 (or the pseudogene TRBV3-2) to TRBJ1-1, with unresolved D. Trimming removed 1 base from V and 0 bases from J, with 6 bases in between. The germline CDR1 and CDR2 sequences are LGHDT and YNNKEL (reference sequence). This CDR3 is built from 14 residues. Here the CDR3 DNA reads TGTGCCAGCAGCCAAGTGTTTATGAACACTGAAGCTTTCTTT. Translated: CASSQVFMNTEAFF.

V gene TRBV7-9 combines with J gene TRBJ2-3, with D maybe TRBD2 (6 bases). Germline CDR1 reads SEHNR; CDR2 reads FQNEAQ (reference sequence). This CDR3 spans 18 amino acids. The V gene lost 4 bases and the J gene lost 2 bases, with 22 bases spanning the gap. CDR3 nucleotides: TGTGCCAGCAGCTCAATAAGTTGGGGCGGGACCGTCACAGATACGCAGTATTTT. This gives the protein CASSSISWGGTVTDTQYF.

The V and J genes are TRBV7-9 and TRBJ1-2; D unclear. The CDR3 extends over 18 amino acids. The V and J ends lost 1 base and 4 bases respectively, with 22 bases between them. Looked up from germline, CDR1 is SEHNR and CDR2 is FQNEAQ (reference sequence). The CDR3 protein is CASSLGWRTAQPTYGYTF. The CDR3, as DNA: TGTGCCAGCAGCTTAGGGTGGAGAACGGCTCAACCGACCTATGGCTACACCTTC. The full variable domain, its missing parts supplied by reference TRBV7-9 and TRBJ1-2, is DTGVSQNPRHKITKRGQNVTFRCDPISEHNRLYWYRQTLGQGPEFLTYFQNEAQLEKSRLLSDRFSAERPKGSFSTLEIQRTEQGDSAMYLCASSLGWRTAQPTYGYTFGSGTRLTVV.

This chain connects TRBV4-3 to TRBJ1-2; 7 bases are a match to TRBD1. Germline V gene sequence: CDR1 LGHNA, CDR2 YSLEER. V lost 4 bases, J lost 8 bases, and 13 bases stayed unmatched. This CDR3 has 15 residues. In nucleotides, the CDR3 is TGCGCCAGCAGCCGGAGGGGGGACAGCTATAAGGGCTACACCTTC. It yields the protein CASSRRGDSYKGYTF.

The CDR3 protein is CASSRSYGYTF. In nucleotides, the CDR3 is TGTGCCAGCAGTCGGAGTTATGGCTACACCTTC. This chain connects TRBV12-3 or TRBV12-4 to TRBJ1-2; D gene ambiguous. Deletions cut 5 bases from V and 5 bases from J, with 6 bases between. CDR3 size: 11 residues.